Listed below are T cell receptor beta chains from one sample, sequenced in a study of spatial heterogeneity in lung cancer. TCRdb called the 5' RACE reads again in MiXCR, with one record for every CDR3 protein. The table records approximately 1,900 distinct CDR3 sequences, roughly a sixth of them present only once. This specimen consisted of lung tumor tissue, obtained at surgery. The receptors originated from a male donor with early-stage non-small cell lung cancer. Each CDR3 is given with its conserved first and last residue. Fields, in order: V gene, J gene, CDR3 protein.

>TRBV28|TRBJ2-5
CASSLEPAMSLAQYF
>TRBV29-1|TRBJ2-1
CSVAPGAGYNEQFF
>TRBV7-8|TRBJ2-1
CASSKTSAITYNEQFF
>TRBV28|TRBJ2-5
CASGDREGAETQYF
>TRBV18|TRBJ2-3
CASSPPPSGSRTDTQYF
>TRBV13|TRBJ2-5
CASSPSGRGETQYF
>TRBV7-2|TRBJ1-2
CASSRSPDNYGYTF
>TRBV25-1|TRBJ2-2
CASLPGQISTGELFF
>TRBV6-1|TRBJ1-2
CASSEAVGGYYGYTF
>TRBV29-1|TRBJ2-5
CSVDRQDMRETQYF
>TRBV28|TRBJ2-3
CASSLARSSTDTQYF
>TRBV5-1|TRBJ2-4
CASSGGQGVFENIQYF
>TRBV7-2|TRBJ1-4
CASSLVESEKLIF
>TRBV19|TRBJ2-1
CASSIGSGLAGADNEQFF
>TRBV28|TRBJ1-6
CASSSSGTGNSPLHF
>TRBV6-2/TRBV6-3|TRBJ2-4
CASSRTGTGASGNIQYF
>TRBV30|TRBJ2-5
CALRAQETQYF
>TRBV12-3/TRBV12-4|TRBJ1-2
CASYSWSMSGYTF
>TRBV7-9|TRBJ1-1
CASSLARGVNTEAFF
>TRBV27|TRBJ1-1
CASSLQLGTEAFF
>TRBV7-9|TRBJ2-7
CASSLASGTPEQYF
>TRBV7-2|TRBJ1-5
CASSFARQGDQPQHF
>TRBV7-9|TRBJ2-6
CASSLGRQRVASGANVLTF
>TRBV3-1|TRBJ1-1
CASSAHGDRGWKAFF
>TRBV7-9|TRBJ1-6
CASSPGGLRAPLHF
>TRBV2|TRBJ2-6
CASSALAGGLSGANVLTF
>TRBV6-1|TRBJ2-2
CASSALAGRTGELFF
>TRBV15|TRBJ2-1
CATSSVASEYNEQFF
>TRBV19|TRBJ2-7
CASSWVAGETYEQYF
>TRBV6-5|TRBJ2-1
CASSLLGLPNEQFF
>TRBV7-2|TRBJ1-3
CASSLEALSPKNTIYF
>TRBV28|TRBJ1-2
CAIRQGAQGYGYTF
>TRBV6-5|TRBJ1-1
CASSPQGFLAEAFF
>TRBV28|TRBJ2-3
CASSPRGAGDTDTQYF
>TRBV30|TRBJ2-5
CAWRSGVGETQYF
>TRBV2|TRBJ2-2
CASSEQTVRGGELFF
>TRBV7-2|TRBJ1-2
CASSLARGSSSSGYTF
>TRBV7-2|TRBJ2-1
CASRLAGGPGEQFF
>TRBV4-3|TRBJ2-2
CASSPEPGLNGELFF
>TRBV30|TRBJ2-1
CAWSPALPRLSGPNEQFF
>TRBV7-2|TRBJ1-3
CASRGTSGNTIYF
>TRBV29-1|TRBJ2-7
CSAGTSGSYEQYF